Listed here are 20 T cell receptor beta chains from one sample, sequenced in a study of human T cells and chemical hapten exposure. This sample's time point: patch test 1, 2 weeks after DPC sensitization. Treatment here: therapeutic diphenylcyclopropenone sensitization with weekly scalp DPC. Via MiXCR, TCRdb re-called the RACE reads, giving one row per CDR3 protein. The table includes tens of thousands of distinct CDR3 sequences, more than 30% detected once. The sequencing here drew on whole blood, taken in connection with sensitization to the hapten diphenylcyclopropenone (DPC). The receptors were gathered from a man in his forties with alopecia areata. Some clones in this sample may be carry-over from other donors' samples.

This clonotype has just a few counts. The rearrangement joins TRBV12-3 or TRBV12-4 to TRBJ2-2; 16 positions agree with TRBD2. The CDR3 extends over 19 amino acids. J gave up 4 bases and V 6 bases, and 11 bases lay outside the gene matches. CDR3 nucleotides: TGTGCCAGCAGCCTCCTGGGACTAGCGGGAGGGGGAGGCACCGGGGAGCTGTTTTTT. This codes for CASSLLGLAGGGGTGELFF.

This chain connects TRBV6-2 or TRBV6-3 to TRBJ1-5, with 10 bases matching TRBD1. The V and J ends lost 6 bases and 2 bases, in that order; junction bases with no gene match: 7. The CDR3 is made up of 16 amino acids. Germline CDR1 is MNHEY and CDR2 is SVGEGT. CDR3: CASRPDRGPGNQPQHF. The CDR3 DNA sequence: TGTGCCAGCAGACCCGACAGGGGGCCAGGCAATCAGCCCCAGCATTTT.

This clonotype appeared once. The V gene is TRBV5-5, the J gene TRBJ1-2; 8 bases are a match to TRBD1. This CDR3 contains 16 residues. Germline trimming cut 6 bases from V and 2 bases from J; bases unmatched to any gene: 12. Germline V gene lookup returns CDR1 SGHKS and CDR2 YYEKEE (reference sequence). CDR3 protein: CASTQQTGVLNYGYTF. In DNA form, the CDR3 reads TGTGCCAGCACCCAACAGACAGGGGTTTTGAACTATGGCTACACCTTC.

This sequence joins TRBV2 and TRBJ2-3; D call uncertain. The germline gives CDR1 SNHLY, CDR2 FYNNEI. Trimming took off 7 bases at V and 7 bases at J, with 18 bases between the two ends. The CDR3 runs 14 residues. CDR3 protein: CASNPSIPPNTQYF. In DNA form, the CDR3 reads TGTGCCAGCAATCCGAGCATCCCACCAAATACGCAGTATTTT.

In its sample, this clonotype was seen a few times. J is TRBJ2-7 and V is TRBV28; D is uncertain. Germline CDR1 MDHEN, CDR2 SYDVKM. CDR3 length: 12 residues. Trimming shortened V by 5 bases and J by 3 bases, and 8 bases separated the two germline ends. Here the CDR3 DNA reads TGTGCCAGCAGTCAACTCGTCTACGAGCAGTACTTC. Its translation: CASSQLVYEQYF.

This clonotype was seen a few times. The genes are TRBV12-3 or TRBV12-4 and TRBJ1-2, with D hard to call. The CDR3 length is 13 residues. Trimming removed 2 bases from V and 8 bases from J, with 12 bases in between. The CDR3 reads CASSLNTLTGYTF. CDR3 nucleotides: TGTGCCAGCAGTTTAAACACTTTGACCGGCTACACCTTC.

The chain carries TRBV5-1 and TRBJ2-2; 9 bases are shared with TRBD2. Germline CDR1 and CDR2: SGHRS and YFSETQ. The CDR3 spans 16 residues. Trimming took 4 bases from V and 4 from J; bases not matched to a gene: 8. CDR3 bases: TGCGCCAGCAGCCCCCGGGGAGCGGGAGGCACCGGGGAGCTGTTTTTT. Translation: CASSPRGAGGTGELFF. The whole variable domain, remainder taken from reference TRBV5-1 and TRBJ2-2, is KAGVTQTPRYLIKTRGQQVTLSCSPISGHRSVSWYQQTPGQGLQFLFEYFSETQRNKGNFPGRFSGRQFSNSRSEMNVSTLELGDSALYLCASSPRGAGGTGELFFGEGSRLTVL.

In its sample, this clonotype was seen a few times. Written as DNA, the CDR3 is TGTGCCAGCAGCCTGGACAGACTTCGGAACGAGCAGTACTTC. This gives the protein CASSLDRLRNEQYF. This chain joins TRBV3-1 and TRBJ2-7; D possibly corresponds to TRBD1 (6 bases). Germline V lookup: CDR1 LGHDT, CDR2 YNNKEL (reference sequence). The CDR3 spans 14 residues. Trimming stripped 4 bases from V and 5 bases from J, with 15 bases between.

Only one count was recorded for this clonotype. V usage is TRBV6-2 or TRBV6-3 and J usage is TRBJ2-7, with D perhaps matching TRBD2 (5 bases). The CDR3 consists of 12 residues. Trimming left V 5 bases short and J 3 bases short, with 8 bases between. The V gene's germline CDR1 is MNHEY and CDR2 SVGEGT. The CDR3 here is CASSPGIYEQYF. The CDR3, as DNA: TGTGCCAGCAGTCCCGGGATCTACGAGCAGTACTTC.

This clonotype was detected only a few times. This rearrangement joins TRBV12-3 or TRBV12-4 to TRBJ2-7; no firm D call. The CDR3 is 13 amino acids. Trimming removed 3 bases at V and 2 bases at J, with 8 bases between. The CDR3 bases are TGTGCCAGCAGTTTTGGACCCGCCTACGAGCAGTACTTC. It is translated as CASSFGPAYEQYF.

The chain couples TRBV20-1 to TRBJ2-2, with TRBD1 identical over 9 bases. V dropped 5 bases and J dropped 2; count of bases not matched to a gene: 6. The CDR3 is made up of 15 amino acids. The germline CDR1 and CDR2 sequences are DFQATT and SNEGSKA (reference sequence). CDR3 bases: TGCAGTGCTCCCCCGGGACAGGGCAACACCGGGGAGCTGTTTTTT. It specifies CSAPPGQGNTGELFF.

This clonotype was seen only a few times. This sequence joins TRBV12-3 or TRBV12-4 and TRBJ2-7, with D tentatively TRBD1 (5 bases). There are 13 residues in the CDR3. Deletions cut 6 bases from V and 2 bases from J, with 11 bases between. The CDR3 region is CASSPTDTYEQYF. CDR3 nucleotides: TGTGCCAGCAGCCCGACAGATACCTACGAGCAGTACTTC.

The chain has TRBV5-1 and TRBJ2-7, with D unresolved. Germline V gene lookup returns CDR1 SGHRS and CDR2 YFSETQ. The CDR3 runs 11 residues. Deletions cut 0 bases from V and 7 bases from J, with 5 bases between. The CDR3 nucleotides are TGCGCCAGCAGCTTGGCCGGGGAGCAGTACTTC. Amino acid sequence: CASSLAGEQYF.

This clonotype occurred a few times. This CDR3 reads CASSPRTSGTSYNEQFF. CDR3 DNA sequence: TGTGCCAGCAGTCCACGGACTAGCGGGACCTCCTACAATGAGCAGTTCTTC. The chain employs TRBV6-2 or TRBV6-3 and TRBJ2-1; 12 bases map to TRBD2. Per the germline V gene, CDR1 is MNHEY and CDR2 is SVGEGT. The ends lost 5 bases at V and 0 bases at J; junction bases unmatched: 5. The CDR3 runs 17 residues.

The V call is TRBV2, the J call TRBJ2-7; D might be TRBD2 (5 bases). Germline V gives CDR1 SNHLY, CDR2 FYNNEI. V was pared by 3 bases and J by 3 bases, with 6 bases between. The CDR3 is 12 amino acids. The CDR3 coding sequence is TGTGCCAGCAGTGAGAGGGTCTACGAGCAGTACTTC. Amino acid sequence: CASSERVYEQYF.

This rearrangement joins TRBV12-3 or TRBV12-4 to TRBJ2-7; 7 bases are a match to TRBD2. The length of the CDR3 is 15 residues. Losses at the gene ends were 5 bases for V and 2 bases for J; bases not matched to a gene: 9. The CDR3 loop reads CASSPSREQTYEQYF. The CDR3 region has the DNA TGTGCCAGCAGTCCCTCGCGGGAGCAAACCTACGAGCAGTACTTC.

This clonotype came up a few times. The J gene is TRBJ2-1, the V gene TRBV7-2, with 7 bases that match TRBD2. The germline V gene encodes CDR1 SGHTA and CDR2 FQGNSA. V lost 4 bases, J lost 0 bases, and 3 bases stayed unmatched. This CDR3 has 15 residues. The chain's CDR3 is CASSSRGGSYNEQFF. The DNA for the CDR3 is TGTGCCAGCAGCTCCCGCGGGGGCTCCTACAATGAGCAGTTCTTC.

The sample holds a few counts of this clonotype. The rearrangement links TRBV12-3 or TRBV12-4 to TRBJ1-1, with D possibly TRBD1 on 5 matching bases. The CDR3 extends over 17 amino acids. Trimming stripped 5 bases from V and 3 bases from J, with 22 bases between. CDR3 sequence: CASSPHFGGGGDTEAFF. The CDR3 DNA reads as TGTGCCAGCAGTCCACACTTTGGGGGAGGAGGGGACACTGAAGCTTTCTTT.

This chain links TRBV11-2 with TRBJ2-4, with 8 bases fitting TRBD2. This CDR3 is built from 17 residues. The ends lost 1 base at V and 0 bases at J; junction bases unmatched: 5. Germline CDR1 reads SGHAT; CDR2 reads FQNNGV. CDR3 protein: CASSLALAVLAKNIQYF. DNA for the CDR3: TGTGCCAGCAGCTTAGCACTAGCGGTACTAGCCAAAAACATTCAGTACTTC. The whole variable domain, filled in from reference TRBV11-2 and TRBJ2-4, reads EAGVAQSPRYKIIEKRQSVAFWCNPISGHATLYWYQQILGQGPKLLIQFQNNGVVDDSQLPKDRFSAERLKGVDSTLKIQPAKLEDSAVYLCASSLALAVLAKNIQYFGAGTRLSVL.

With respect to this clonotype: A much larger clone differs from this one at a single base, so this may be a read error. The chain couples TRBV6-2 or TRBV6-3 to TRBJ2-1; D not resolved. Germline values: CDR1 MNHEY, CDR2 SVGEGT. This CDR3 has 13 residues. V was pared by 0 bases and J by 9 bases, with 9 bases between. The CDR3 coding sequence is TGTGCCAGCAGTTACTCAGACTGGAGTGAGCAGTTCTTC. Translating gives CASSYSDWSEQFF.